This TCR beta chain was recorded in a study of T cell responses to AZD1222 COVID-19 vaccine. CDR3 length equals 15 residues. Germline assignment: CDR1 MDHEN and CDR2 SYDVKM. The germline V and J ends were trimmed by 2 bases and 9 bases, with 19 bases remaining between them. Pooled samples include second doses given at about 4 or 12 weeks. General study findings and limits: Two AZD1222 administrations were followed by greater Spike-specific TCR breadth and depth. Repertoire sampling was restricted to post-peak T cell response timepoints. Clonal diversity may have been underestimated in mostly white British donors.

A word on this clone: Its antigen is still unknown.

Using immunoSEQ multiplex PCR, the repertoire was profiled, and TCRdb retains in-frame clones only, with some absent. This sample has nearly 110,000 clones; 87% occur once, and the top ten carry 4.5% to 5.5%. The specimen comprised peripheral blood, sampled 28 days after the second AZD1222 dose. V is TRBV28 and J is TRBJ1-1, with D possibly TRBD1 on 5 matching bases. This receptor was taken from an adult who received the AZD1222 COVID-19 vaccine. The CDR3 loop is CASSLVSPQEGKAFF. CDR3 DNA sequence: TGTGCCAGCAGTTTAGTTTCTCCGCAGGAGGGGAAAGCTTTCTTT.